This TCR beta chain was sequenced for a study of blood T cell repertoires in COVID-19. Whole-study context: Sources were T cells, B-cell-depleted T cells, or PBMCs; the material itself was cDNA or gDNA.

CDR1 is MNHNY and CDR2 is SVGAGI in the germline V gene (reference sequence). CDR3 length: 15 residues. Trimming removed 6 bases from V and 6 bases from J; junction bases left unmatched: 9. In its sample, this clone was seen a few times. Per the study methods: Reference gene primer amplification gave estimated nucleated cell counts. This table comes from immunoSEQ multiplex PCR, and its TCRdb copy is limited to in-frame clones, with some not included. The V and J calls and clone size come from that table; D and trimming were worked out from the DNA. This sample has under 200,000 clones; 70% to 80% occur once, and the top ten carry around 8.1%.

This clonotype originated in a woman between 55 and 75 years old with COVID-19, enrolled during active disease. The rearrangement joins TRBV6-6 to TRBJ2-2; the match to TRBD2 covers 8 bases. Source material: peripheral blood. This chain's CDR3 is CASRGSGKGSGELFF. The CDR3 DNA reads as TGTGCCAGCAGAGGTAGCGGGAAAGGATCCGGGGAGCTGTTTTTT.